The clone carrying this T cell receptor beta chain has only one observation. The source of the sample is a study of blood T cell repertoires in COVID-19. The CDR3 runs 13 residues. The V gene lost 0 bases and the J gene lost 13 bases, with 11 bases spanning the gap. CDR1 and CDR2 (germline): SGHRS, YFSETQ. Assay: immunoSEQ multiplex PCR; the TCRdb copy retains only in-frame clones and omits some. The sample has about 30,000 clones; just over 90% are singletons. The chain links TRBV5-1 to TRBJ1-6; D is undetermined. The sequence was obtained from a man aged 45 to 65 with active COVID-19. Sequenced input: peripheral blood. The CDR3 DNA reads TGCGCCAGCAGCTTGGTCGGGAGAAGTCCCCTCCACTTT. This gives the protein CASSLVGRSPLHF.